A selection of T cell receptor beta chains follows, all from one sample in a study of CD8+ T cells in alopecia areata. Assay: immunoSEQ multiplex PCR; the TCRdb copy retains only in-frame clones and omits some. The data show about 100,000 clones, with around 59% seen just once and 20% to 25% held by the top ten. Material for sequencing was CD8+ T cells sorted from blood. The receptors were sampled from a human donor in good health. Both conserved end residues are part of each CDR3. Each record gives: D gene, J gene, clone size, V gene, CDR3 DNA, CDR3 protein. The D gene is left open where the match is weak. The listing skips clone size in some rows; elsewhere it reads once, few, many or a size class.

. | TRBJ2-1 | few | TRBV30 | TGTGCCTGGACACCGGGACACCCGAACTACAATGAGCAGTTCTTC | CAWTPGHPNYNEQFF
. | TRBJ2-7 | . | TRBV5-4 | TGTGCCAGCAGCTCGCTACAGGGTTTCGACGAGCAGTACTTC | CASSSLQGFDEQYF
. | TRBJ1-1 | once | TRBV5-6 | TGTGCCAGCAGCTTGGACAGGGCCACTGAAGCTTTCTTT | CASSLDRATEAFF
TRBD1 | TRBJ2-1 | . | TRBV29-1 | TGCAGCGTTGTTGGTCTTAGGGACAGGTCCTCCTACAATGAGCAGTTCTTC | CSVVGLRDRSSYNEQFF
. | TRBJ1-2 | . | TRBV29-1 | TGCAGCGTTGAAGATATAAATGGCTACACCTTC | CSVEDINGYTF
TRBD1 | TRBJ2-7 | . | TRBV18 | TGTGCCAGCTCCAACGACAGGGCATACTCCTACGAGCAGTACTTC | CASSNDRAYSYEQYF
TRBD1 | TRBJ2-7 | few | TRBV7-9 | TGTGCCATCCAGAGGGGCCCGGGACAGGGAACCTACGAGCAGTACTTC | CAIQRGPGQGTYEQYF
. | TRBJ2-3 | few | TRBV6-6 | TGTGCCAGCAGGGCTCGTGTAGACACGCAGTATTTT | CASRARVDTQYF
. | TRBJ2-2 | . | TRBV5-1 | TGCGCCACCAGGGCAACTACAACTTTGACAGGAGGGACCGGGGAGCTGTTTTTT | CATRATTTLTGGTGELFF
. | TRBJ2-3 | . | TRBV13 | TGTGCCAGCAGCCCGTCGCGACCTAGCACAGATACGCAGTATTTT | CASSPSRPSTDTQYF
. | TRBJ1-1 | . | TRBV15 | TGTGCCACCAGCAGAGCCCAAGGACCTTATGAAGCTTTCTTT | CATSRAQGPYEAFF
TRBD2 | TRBJ2-1 | . | TRBV2 | TGTGCCAGCAGTGTCAGCGGGGGGGTGAATGAGCAGTTCTTC | CASSVSGGVNEQFF
TRBD2 | TRBJ2-7 | . | TRBV13 | TGTGCCAGCAGCTTGGGGGGGTACTACGAGCAGTACTTC | CASSLGGYYEQYF
. | TRBJ1-2 | . | TRBV5-1 | TGCGCCAGCGCAGGAGGGGGTATCTACGGCTACACCTTC | CASAGGGIYGYTF
. | TRBJ2-7 | . | TRBV29-1 | TGCAGCGTTGAGTCAAACAGGTACGAGCAGTACTTC | CSVESNRYEQYF
. | TRBJ1-1 | . | TRBV4-1 | TGCGCCAGCAGCCAAGAACGAGGGACTGAAGCTTTCTTT | CASSQERGTEAFF
TRBD2 | TRBJ2-5 | . | TRBV27 | TGTGCCAGCAGGGGACTAGCGGGGGTAAGGGAGACCCAGTACTTC | CASRGLAGVRETQYF
. | TRBJ2-7 | . | TRBV9 | TGTGCCAGCAGCGTACTAGGAGGGTTCGACGAGCAGTACTTC | CASSVLGGFDEQYF
. | TRBJ1-1 | few | TRBV19 | TGTGCCAGTAGTCTCAGGGGAGGGAACACTGAAGCTTTCTTT | CASSLRGGNTEAFF
TRBD1 | TRBJ1-2 | few | TRBV7-3 | TGCGCCAGCAGCCAAGATCGGACAGGGTTAAACTATGGCTACACCTTC | CASSQDRTGLNYGYTF
. | TRBJ1-6 | few | TRBV7-9 | TGTGCCAGCAGCCCACAATGGGGGACTTATTCACCCCTCCACTTT | CASSPQWGTYSPLHF
. | TRBJ2-5 | . | TRBV7-9 | TGTGCCAGCAGTCCTACCTCGGATCCAGAGACCCAGTACTTC | CASSPTSDPETQYF
. | TRBJ1-2 | few | TRBV29-1 | TGCAGCGTTTGGCAGGGAGAGCACTATGGCTACACCTTC | CSVWQGEHYGYTF
TRBD2 | TRBJ2-5 | . | TRBV9 | TGTGCCAGCAGCGCAGCCGGACTAGCGGGGGGCCGGGGTACAGAGACCCAGTACTTC | CASSAAGLAGGRGTETQYF
. | TRBJ2-5 | few | TRBV5-1 | TGCGCCAGCAGCTTCTGGTCAGGTGGAGAGACCCAGTACTTC | CASSFWSGGETQYF
TRBD1 | TRBJ1-6 | . | TRBV28 | TGTGCCAGCAGTCGTACAGGGGAAGTTTCACCCCTCCACTTT | CASSRTGEVSPLHF
TRBD2 | TRBJ2-1 | . | TRBV7-8 | TGTGCCAGCAGCTCCGCACGGGAGGGAAATGAGCAGTTCTTC | CASSSAREGNEQFF
. | TRBJ2-6 | few | TRBV11-1 | TGTGCCAGCAGCTCAACGATCTCTGGGGCCAACGTCCTGACTTTC | CASSSTISGANVLTF
TRBD2 | TRBJ2-2 | . | TRBV9 | TGTGCCAGCAGCCCGCCCGCGGGGGGGCATTCCGGGGAGCTGTTTTTT | CASSPPAGGHSGELFF
TRBD1 | TRBJ1-1 | . | TRBV5-6 | TGTGCCAGCAGCTTGGAGGGGGCAATCCCGAACACTGAAGCTTTCTTT | CASSLEGAIPNTEAFF
TRBD2 | TRBJ2-7 | . | TRBV4-1 | TGCGCCAGCAGCCAAGCGCCTAGCGGGGGGTATAGTTACGAGCAGTACTTC | CASSQAPSGGYSYEQYF
TRBD2 | TRBJ2-2 | . | TRBV30 | TGTGCCTGTCGGGCGGGGGGTGGAACCGGGGAGCTGTTTTTT | CACRAGGGTGELFF
TRBD2 | TRBJ2-1 | . | TRBV4-3 | TGCGCCAGCAGCCAAAGCATTAGCGGGAGAGTTCTTGGGGGGAGGGGGCAGTTCTTC | CASSQSISGRVLGGRGQFF
TRBD1 | TRBJ2-6 | . | TRBV5-1 | TGCGCCAGCAGGCATCGACAGGGGTCCGGGGCCAACGTCCTGACTTTC | CASRHRQGSGANVLTF
. | TRBJ1-2 | . | TRBV4-1 | TGCGCCAGCAGCCACGGTTTTCCTCATGGCTACACCTTC | CASSHGFPHGYTF
. | TRBJ2-7 | . | TRBV5-6 | TGTGCCAGCTGTGGGGGGCGTACACCCTACGAGCAGTACTTC | CASCGGRTPYEQYF
. | TRBJ2-2 | few | TRBV4-1 | TGCGCCAGCAGCCAAATGACCGGGGAGCTGTTTTTT | CASSQMTGELFF
. | TRBJ1-1 | . | TRBV10-3 | TGTGCCATCAGTGAGTCTGAGATGAACACTGAAGCTTTCTTT | CAISESEMNTEAFF
. | TRBJ2-5 | . | TRBV6-1 | TGTGCCAGCAGTGAGTTGGGGAGCAGAGAGACCCAGTACTTC | CASSELGSRETQYF
. | TRBJ2-3 | . | TRBV2 | TGTGCCAGCAGTGACAGGGCTAGCACAGATACGCAGTATTTT | CASSDRASTDTQYF
. | TRBJ2-7 | . | TRBV5-1 | TGCGCCAGCAGCTTAACCCAACAGCCCTACGAGCAGTACTTC | CASSLTQQPYEQYF
TRBD1 | TRBJ2-7 | few | TRBV9 | TGTGCCAGCAGCGTCGGACAGGGAGGCGAGCAGTACTTC | CASSVGQGGEQYF
. | TRBJ2-2 | few | TRBV28 | TGTGCCAGCAGCCTCTTTTGGGGGGACACCGGGGAGCTGTTTTTT | CASSLFWGDTGELFF
TRBD1 | TRBJ1-2 | . | TRBV5-6 | TGTGCCAGCAGCCCCGACAGGGCCTCCTATGGCTACACCTTC | CASSPDRASYGYTF
. | TRBJ1-1 | . | TRBV6-5 | TGTGCCAGCAGTTACGGGGACACTGAAGCTTTCTTT | CASSYGDTEAFF
TRBD1 | TRBJ1-2 | . | TRBV23-1 | TGCGCCAGCAGTCAATCCTGGGGACAGGGGGCGCTTCTACATGGCTACACCTTC | CASSQSWGQGALLHGYTF
TRBD2 | TRBJ2-7 | . | TRBV7-3 | TGTGCCAGCAGCTTAACCCCACTAGCGGGGCCTACCGACCCTGAGTCCTACGAGCAGTACTTC | CASSLTPLAGPTDPESYEQYF
. | TRBJ1-5 | . | TRBV6-1 | TGTGCCAGCAGTGAGGTGGCCGGCTTCAATCAGCCCCAGCATTTT | CASSEVAGFNQPQHF
. | TRBJ2-7 | . | TRBV5-5 | TGTGCCAGCAGCTTGGAAGTGGGGCCCTACTACGAGCAGTACTTC | CASSLEVGPYYEQYF
. | TRBJ2-7 | . | TRBV6-5 | TGTGCCAGCAGCCGCGGCCTCCATCCCCCCTACGAGCAGTACTTC | CASSRGLHPPYEQYF
. | TRBJ2-7 | few | TRBV29-1 | TGCAGCGTTGAAGAGAGCAGGGGTGACGAGCAGTACTTC | CSVEESRGDEQYF
. | TRBJ2-5 | . | TRBV12-5 | TGTGCTAGTGGTTCCTCCCCCTACAGGGATCAAGAGACCCAGTACTTC | CASGSSPYRDQETQYF
. | TRBJ2-7 | few | TRBV29-1 | TGCAGCGTTACCGGGACCTACGAGCAGTACTTC | CSVTGTYEQYF
TRBD1 | TRBJ2-3 | . | TRBV10-3 | TGTGCCATCAGTACAGGGACAGGGGCCGTTTTATTCAATACGCAGTATTTT | CAISTGTGAVLFNTQYF
. | TRBJ1-2 | . | TRBV14 | TGTGCCAGCACCCAGGGGACCTCTAACTATGGCTACACCTTC | CASTQGTSNYGYTF
. | TRBJ1-1 | . | TRBV5-6 | TGTGCCAGCAGCTTGGGGGTGGGGTCCACTGAAGCTTTCTTT | CASSLGVGSTEAFF
. | TRBJ2-7 | . | TRBV5-1 | TGCGCCAGCAGCTGGTCGGGGGACGAGCAGTACTTC | CASSWSGDEQYF